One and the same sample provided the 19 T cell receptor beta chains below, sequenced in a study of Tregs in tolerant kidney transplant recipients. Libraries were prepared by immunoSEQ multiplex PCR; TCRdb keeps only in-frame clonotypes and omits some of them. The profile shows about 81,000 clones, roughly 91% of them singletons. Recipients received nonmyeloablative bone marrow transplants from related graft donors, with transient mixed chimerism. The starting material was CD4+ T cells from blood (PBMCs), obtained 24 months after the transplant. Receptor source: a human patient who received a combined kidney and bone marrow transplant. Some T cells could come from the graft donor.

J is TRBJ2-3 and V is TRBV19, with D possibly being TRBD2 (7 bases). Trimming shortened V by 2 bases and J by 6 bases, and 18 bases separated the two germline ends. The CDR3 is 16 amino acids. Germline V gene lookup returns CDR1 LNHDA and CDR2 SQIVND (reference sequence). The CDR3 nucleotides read TGTGCCAGTAGTATAACTCCGCCGGGGGGCCGGGATACGCAGTATTTT. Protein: CASSITPPGGRDTQYF.

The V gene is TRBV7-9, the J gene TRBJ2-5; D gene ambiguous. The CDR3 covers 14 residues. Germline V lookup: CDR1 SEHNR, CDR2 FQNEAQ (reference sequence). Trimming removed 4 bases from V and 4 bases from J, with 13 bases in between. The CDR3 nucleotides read TGTGCCAGCAGCTCGCTCTATAGCCGAGAGACCCAGTACTTC. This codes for CASSSLYSRETQYF. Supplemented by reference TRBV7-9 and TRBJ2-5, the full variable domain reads DTGVSQNPRHKITKRGQNVTFRCDPISEHNRLYWYRQTLGQGPEFLTYFQNEAQLEKSRLLSDRFSAERPKGSFSTLEIQRTEQGDSAMYLCASSSLYSRETQYFGPGTRLLVL.

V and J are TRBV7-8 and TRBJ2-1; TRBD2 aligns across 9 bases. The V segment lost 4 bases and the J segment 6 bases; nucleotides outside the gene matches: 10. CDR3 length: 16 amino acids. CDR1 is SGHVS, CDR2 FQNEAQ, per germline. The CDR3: CASSSNAGGQINEQFF. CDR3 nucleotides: TGTGCCAGCAGCTCTAATGCGGGAGGGCAAATCAATGAGCAGTTCTTC.

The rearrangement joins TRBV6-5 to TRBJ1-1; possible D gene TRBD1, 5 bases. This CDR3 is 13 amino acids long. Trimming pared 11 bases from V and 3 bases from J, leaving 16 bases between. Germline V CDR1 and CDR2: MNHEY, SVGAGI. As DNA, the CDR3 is TGTGCCGCCCGGGAGTTGGGGGACACTGAAGCTTTCTTT. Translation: CAARELGDTEAFF.

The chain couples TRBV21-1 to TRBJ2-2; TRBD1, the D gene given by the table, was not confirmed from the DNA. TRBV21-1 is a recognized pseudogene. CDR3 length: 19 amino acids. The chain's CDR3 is CASSKVALEGARNTGELFF. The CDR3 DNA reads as TGTGCCAGCAGCAAAGTTGCTTTGGAGGGGGCGCGTAACACCGGGGAGCTGTTTTTT.

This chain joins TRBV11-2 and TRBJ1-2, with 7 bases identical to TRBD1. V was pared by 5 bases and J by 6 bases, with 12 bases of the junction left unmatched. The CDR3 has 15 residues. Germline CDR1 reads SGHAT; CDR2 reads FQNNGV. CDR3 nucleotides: TGTGCCAGCAGCAGGCGTGAACAGGGGATGGATGGCTACACCTTC. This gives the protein CASSRREQGMDGYTF.

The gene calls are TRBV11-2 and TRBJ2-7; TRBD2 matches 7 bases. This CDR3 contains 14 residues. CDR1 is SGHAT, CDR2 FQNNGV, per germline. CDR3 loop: CAISRGVNSYEQYF. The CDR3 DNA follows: TGTGCAATAAGTCGGGGGGTTAATTCCTACGAGCAGTACTTC.

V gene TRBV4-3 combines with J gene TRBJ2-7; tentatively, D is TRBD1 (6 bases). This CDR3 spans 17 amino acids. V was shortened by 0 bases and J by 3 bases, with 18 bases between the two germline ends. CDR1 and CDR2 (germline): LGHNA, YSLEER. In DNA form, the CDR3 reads TGCGCCAGCAGCCAAGACGCAGTCCGGGACATCCACTACGAGCAGTACTTC. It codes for CASSQDAVRDIHYEQYF.

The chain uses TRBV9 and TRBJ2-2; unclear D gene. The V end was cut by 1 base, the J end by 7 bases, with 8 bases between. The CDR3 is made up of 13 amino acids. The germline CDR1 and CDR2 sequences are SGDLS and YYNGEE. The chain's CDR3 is CASSVSPSGELFF. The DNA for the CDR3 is TGTGCCAGCAGCGTATCGCCCAGCGGGGAGCTGTTTTTT.

CDR3 coding DNA: TGTGCCAGCAGCCAAGACTATATAACAGATACGCAGTATTTT. Encoded protein: CASSQDYITDTQYF. The J gene is TRBJ2-3, the V gene TRBV14; D is unresolved. The V gene's germline CDR1 is SGHDN and CDR2 FVKESK. CDR3 length: 14 amino acids. V was cut by 0 bases and J by 3 bases, with 7 bases left in between. Drawing the rest from reference TRBV14 and TRBJ2-3, the complete variable domain is EAGVTQFPSHSVIEKGQTVTLRCDPISGHDNLYWYRRVMGKEIKFLLHFVKESKQDESGMPNNRFLAERTGGTYSTLKVQPAELEDSGVYFCASSQDYITDTQYFGPGTRLTVL.

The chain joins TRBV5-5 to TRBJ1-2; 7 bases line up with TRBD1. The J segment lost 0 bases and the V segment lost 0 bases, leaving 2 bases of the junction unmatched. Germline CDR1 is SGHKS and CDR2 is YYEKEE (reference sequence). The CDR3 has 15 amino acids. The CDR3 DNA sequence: TGTGCCAGCAGCTTGGGACAGGGAGCTAACTATGGCTACACCTTC. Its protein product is CASSLGQGANYGYTF.

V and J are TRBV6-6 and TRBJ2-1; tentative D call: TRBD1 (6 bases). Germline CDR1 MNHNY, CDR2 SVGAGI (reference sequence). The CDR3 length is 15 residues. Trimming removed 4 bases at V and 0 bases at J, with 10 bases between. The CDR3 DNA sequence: TGTGCCAGCAGTTCTGGACAGAGCTCCTACAATGAGCAGTTCTTC. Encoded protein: CASSSGQSSYNEQFF.

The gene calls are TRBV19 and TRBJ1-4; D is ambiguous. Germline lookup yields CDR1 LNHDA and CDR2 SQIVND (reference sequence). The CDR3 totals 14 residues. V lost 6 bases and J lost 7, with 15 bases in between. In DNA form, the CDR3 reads TGTGCCAGTAGAAACGAGCGGGGAAGTGAAAAACTGTTTTTT. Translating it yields CASRNERGSEKLFF.

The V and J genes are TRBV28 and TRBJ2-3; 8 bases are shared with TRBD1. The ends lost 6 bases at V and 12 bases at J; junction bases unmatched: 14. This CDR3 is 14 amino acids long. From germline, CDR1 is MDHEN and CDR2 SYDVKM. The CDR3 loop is CASSPSLQGASQYF. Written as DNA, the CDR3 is TGTGCCAGCAGCCCCTCTCTTCAGGGGGCGTCTCAGTATTTT.

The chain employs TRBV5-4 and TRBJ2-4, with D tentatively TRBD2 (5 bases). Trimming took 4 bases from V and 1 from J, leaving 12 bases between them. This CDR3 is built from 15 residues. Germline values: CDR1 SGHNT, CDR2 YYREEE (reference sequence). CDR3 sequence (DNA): TGTGCCAGCAGCCTCGGGCGCGGGGCCAAAAACATTCAGTACTTC. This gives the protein CASSLGRGAKNIQYF.

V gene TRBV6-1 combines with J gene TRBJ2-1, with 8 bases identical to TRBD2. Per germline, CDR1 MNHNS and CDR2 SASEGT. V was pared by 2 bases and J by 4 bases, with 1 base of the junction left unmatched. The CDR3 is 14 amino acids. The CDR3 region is CASSEQRGYNEQFF. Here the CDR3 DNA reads TGTGCCAGCAGTGAACAGCGGGGGTACAATGAGCAGTTCTTC.

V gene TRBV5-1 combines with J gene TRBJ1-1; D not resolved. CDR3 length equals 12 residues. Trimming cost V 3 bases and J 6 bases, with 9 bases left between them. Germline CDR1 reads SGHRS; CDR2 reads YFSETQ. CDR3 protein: CASSSEGPEAFF. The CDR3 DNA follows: TGCGCCAGCAGCTCAGAGGGCCCTGAAGCTTTCTTT. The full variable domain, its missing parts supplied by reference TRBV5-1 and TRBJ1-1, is KAGVTQTPRYLIKTRGQQVTLSCSPISGHRSVSWYQQTPGQGLQFLFEYFSETQRNKGNFPGRFSGRQFSNSRSEMNVSTLELGDSALYLCASSSEGPEAFFGQGTRLTVV.

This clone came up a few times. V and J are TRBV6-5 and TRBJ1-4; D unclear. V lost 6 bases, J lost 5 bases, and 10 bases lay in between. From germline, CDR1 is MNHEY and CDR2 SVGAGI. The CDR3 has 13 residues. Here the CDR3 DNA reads TGTGCCAGCAGCTTAGACGGGAATGAAAAACTGTTTTTT. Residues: CASSLDGNEKLFF.

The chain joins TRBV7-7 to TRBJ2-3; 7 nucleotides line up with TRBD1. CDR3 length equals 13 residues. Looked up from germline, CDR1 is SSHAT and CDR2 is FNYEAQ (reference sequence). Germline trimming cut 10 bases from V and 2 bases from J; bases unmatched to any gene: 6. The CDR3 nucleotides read TGTGCCATCCGGGACAGCGACACAGATACGCAGTATTTT. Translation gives CAIRDSDTDTQYF.